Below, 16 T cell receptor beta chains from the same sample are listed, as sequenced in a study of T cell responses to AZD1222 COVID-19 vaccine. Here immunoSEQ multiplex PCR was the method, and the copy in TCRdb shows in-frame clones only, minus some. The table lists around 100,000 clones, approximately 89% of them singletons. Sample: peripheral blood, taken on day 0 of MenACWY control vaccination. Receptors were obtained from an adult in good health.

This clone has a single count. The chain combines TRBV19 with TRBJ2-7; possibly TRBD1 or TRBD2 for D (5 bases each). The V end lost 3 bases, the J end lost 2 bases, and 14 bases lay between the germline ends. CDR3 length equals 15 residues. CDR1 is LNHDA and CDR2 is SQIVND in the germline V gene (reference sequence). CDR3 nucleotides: TGTGCCAGTAGTATGGTTTGGGACCCCCCCTACGAGCAGTACTTC. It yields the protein CASSMVWDPPYEQYF.

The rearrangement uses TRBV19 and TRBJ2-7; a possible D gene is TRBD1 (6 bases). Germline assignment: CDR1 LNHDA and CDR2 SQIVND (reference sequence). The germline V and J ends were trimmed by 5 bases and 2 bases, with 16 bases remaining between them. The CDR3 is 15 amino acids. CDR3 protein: CASSEQGKGAYEQYF. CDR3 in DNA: TGTGCCAGTAGTGAGCAGGGGAAGGGGGCCTACGAGCAGTACTTC.

The CDR3 nucleotides read TGTGCCAGCAGCTTGCGGGGGACTGTAACCGGGGAGCTGTTTTTT. Its protein product is CASSLRGTVTGELFF. V and J are TRBV5-4 and TRBJ2-2; possible D gene TRBD2, 6 bases. The CDR3 sequence is 15 residues long. V shed 1 base and J shed 5 bases, with 12 bases lying between them. Germline V gives CDR1 SGHNT, CDR2 YYREEE (reference sequence). The complete variable domain, with remaining parts taken from reference TRBV5-4 and TRBJ2-2, reads ETGVTQSPTHLIKTRGQQVTLRCSSQSGHNTVSWYQQALGQGPQFIFQYYREEENGRGNFPPRFSGLQFPNYSSELNVNALELDDSALYLCASSLRGTVTGELFFGEGSRLTVL.

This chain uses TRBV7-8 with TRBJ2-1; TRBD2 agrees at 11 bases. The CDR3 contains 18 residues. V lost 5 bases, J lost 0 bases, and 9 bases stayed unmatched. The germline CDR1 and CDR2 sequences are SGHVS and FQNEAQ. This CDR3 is CASSPGLAGLSSYNEQFF. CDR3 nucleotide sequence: TGTGCCAGCAGCCCAGGACTAGCGGGTTTGAGCTCCTACAATGAGCAGTTCTTC.

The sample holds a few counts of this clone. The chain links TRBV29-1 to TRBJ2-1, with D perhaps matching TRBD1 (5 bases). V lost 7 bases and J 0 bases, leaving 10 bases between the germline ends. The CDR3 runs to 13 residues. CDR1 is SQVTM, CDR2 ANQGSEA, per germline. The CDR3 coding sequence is TGCAGCGGACAGAAGAACTCCTACAATGAGCAGTTCTTC. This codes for CSGQKNSYNEQFF.

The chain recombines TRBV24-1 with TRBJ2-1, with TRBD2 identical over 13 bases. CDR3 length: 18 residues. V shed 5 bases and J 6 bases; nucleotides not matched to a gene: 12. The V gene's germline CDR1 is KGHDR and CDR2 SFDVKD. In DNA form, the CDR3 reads TGTGCCACCAGTGGGGCTGGACTAGCGGGAGTCATGGGCAATGAGCAGTTCTTC. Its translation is CATSGAGLAGVMGNEQFF.

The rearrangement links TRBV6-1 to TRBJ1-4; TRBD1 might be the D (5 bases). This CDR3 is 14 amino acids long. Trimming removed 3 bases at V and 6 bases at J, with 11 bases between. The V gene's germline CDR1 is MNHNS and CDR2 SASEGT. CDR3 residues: CASSDPEGDEKLFF. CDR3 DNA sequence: TGTGCCAGCAGTGACCCGGAAGGGGATGAAAAACTGTTTTTT.

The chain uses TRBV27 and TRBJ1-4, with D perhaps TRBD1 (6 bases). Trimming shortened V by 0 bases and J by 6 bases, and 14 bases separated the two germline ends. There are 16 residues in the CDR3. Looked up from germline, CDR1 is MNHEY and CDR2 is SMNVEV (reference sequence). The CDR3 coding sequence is TGTGCCAGCAGTTTATCGGGGGGGGCAGGGTATGAAAAACTGTTTTTT. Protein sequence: CASSLSGGAGYEKLFF.

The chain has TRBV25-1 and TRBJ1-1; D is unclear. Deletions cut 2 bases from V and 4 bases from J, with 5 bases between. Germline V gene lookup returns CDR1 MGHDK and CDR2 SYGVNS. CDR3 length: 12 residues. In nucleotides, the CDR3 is TGTGCCAGCAGTGAAGAGGGCACTGAAGCTTTCTTT. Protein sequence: CASSEEGTEAFF.

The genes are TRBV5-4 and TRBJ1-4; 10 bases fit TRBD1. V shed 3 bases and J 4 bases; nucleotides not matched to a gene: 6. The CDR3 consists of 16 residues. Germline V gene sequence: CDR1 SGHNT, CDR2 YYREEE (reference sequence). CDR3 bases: TGTGCCAGCAGCTGGGGACAGGGGACGTTTAATGAAAAACTGTTTTTT. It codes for CASSWGQGTFNEKLFF.

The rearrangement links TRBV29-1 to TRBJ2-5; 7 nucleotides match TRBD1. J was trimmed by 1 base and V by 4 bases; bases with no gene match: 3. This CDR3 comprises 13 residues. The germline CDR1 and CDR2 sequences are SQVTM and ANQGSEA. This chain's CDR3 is CSVVEGAQETQYF. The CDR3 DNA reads TGCAGCGTTGTCGAGGGGGCCCAAGAGACCCAGTACTTC.

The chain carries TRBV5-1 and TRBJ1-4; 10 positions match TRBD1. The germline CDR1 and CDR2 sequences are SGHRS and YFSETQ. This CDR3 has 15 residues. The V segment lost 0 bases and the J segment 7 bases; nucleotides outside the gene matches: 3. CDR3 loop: CASSLGDRGPEKLFF. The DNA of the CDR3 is TGCGCCAGCAGCTTGGGAGACAGGGGGCCTGAAAAACTGTTTTTT.

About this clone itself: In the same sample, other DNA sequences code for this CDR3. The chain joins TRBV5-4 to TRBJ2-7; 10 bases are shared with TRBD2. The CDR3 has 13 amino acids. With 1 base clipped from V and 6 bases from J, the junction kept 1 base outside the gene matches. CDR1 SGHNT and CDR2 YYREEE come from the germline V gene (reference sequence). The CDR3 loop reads CASSLRLAGEQYF. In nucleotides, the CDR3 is TGTGCCAGCAGCTTGCGACTAGCGGGCGAGCAGTACTTC.

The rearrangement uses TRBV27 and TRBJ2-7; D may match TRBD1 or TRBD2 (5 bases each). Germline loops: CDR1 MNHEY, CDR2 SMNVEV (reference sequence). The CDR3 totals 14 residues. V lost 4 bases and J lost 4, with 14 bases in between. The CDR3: CASSSYGTEYEQYF. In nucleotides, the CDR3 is TGTGCCAGCAGTTCATATGGGACGGAGTACGAGCAGTACTTC.

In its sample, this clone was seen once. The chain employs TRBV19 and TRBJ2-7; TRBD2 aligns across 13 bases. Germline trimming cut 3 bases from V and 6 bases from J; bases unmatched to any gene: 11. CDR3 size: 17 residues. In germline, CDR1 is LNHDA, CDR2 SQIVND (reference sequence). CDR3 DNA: TGTGCCAGTAGTATTCGCCACCGACTAGCGGGAGGAGGCGAGCAGTACTTC. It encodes CASSIRHRLAGGGEQYF. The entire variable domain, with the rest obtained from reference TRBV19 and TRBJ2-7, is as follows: DGGITQSPKYLFRKEGQNVTLSCEQNLNHDAMYWYRQDPGQGLRLIYYSQIVNDFQKGDIAEGYSVSREKKESFPLTVTSAQKNPTAFYLCASSIRHRLAGGGEQYFGPGTRLTVT.

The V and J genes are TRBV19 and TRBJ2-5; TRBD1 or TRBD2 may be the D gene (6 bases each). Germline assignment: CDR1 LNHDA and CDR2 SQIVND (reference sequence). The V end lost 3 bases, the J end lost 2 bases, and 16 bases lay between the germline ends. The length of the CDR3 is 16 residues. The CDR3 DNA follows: TGTGCCAGTAGTATGGGGGCGGCTAGCGCACAAGAGACCCAGTACTTC. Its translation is CASSMGAASAQETQYF.